In this sample, the clone carrying this T cell receptor (beta chain) turned up many times. No antigen is known for it. This entry comes from a study of breast tumors, draining lymph nodes, adjacent tissues. V lost 2 bases and J lost 0, with 6 bases in between. Germline CDR1 reads SGHKS; CDR2 reads YYEKEE (reference sequence). The CDR3 has 15 residues. Samples came from axillary lymph nodes draining the breast cancer. Overall study findings and caveats: Tumor repertoires ranked between lymph nodes and nontumor tissue in diversity, with V and J gene preferences. Most tumor T cells seemingly derive from lymph node, then expand in tumor. Tumor and nontumor repertoires were significantly more similar in luminal-like than in basal-like breast cancer. The lymph node origin of tumor T cells was framed as consistent with a hypothesis, not demonstrated.

MiXCR was run by TCRdb on the multiplex PCR reads, yielding one entry per CDR3 protein. Altogether roughly 110,000 distinct CDR3 sequences are present, less than 40% being singletons, with the ten largest covering approximately 5.3%. The sequence was collected from a female donor with breast cancer. Some clones in this sample may be carry-over from other donors' samples. The material sequenced was axillary lymph node tissue. This sequence joins TRBV5-5 and TRBJ2-6; D remains ambiguous. The CDR3 here is CASSFVGSGANVLTF. Here the CDR3 DNA reads TGTGCCAGCAGCTTTGTAGGCTCTGGGGCCAACGTCCTGACTTTC.